This paragraph reports one TCR beta chain. Once extracted for a subset, genomic DNA was divided evenly among several immunoSEQ plates. On ten immunoSEQ deep assay plates, unsorted PBMC DNA was sequenced. Per the original methods: Filtering differed, since immunoSEQ gave only junction sequences and no quality scores. Sequencing was performed with immunoSEQ multiplex PCR; in TCRdb, only in-frame clones are kept and a portion is missing. Clone size and V and J calls were adopted from that table, with D and trimming inferred from the DNA. This table has about 490,000 clones, around 73% appearing once. These data come from a study of shared clonotypes between healthy human individuals. The CDR3 runs 16 residues. Germline values: CDR1 MDHEN, CDR2 SYDVKM. Unmatched junction bases numbered 3, after V lost 1 base and J lost 4 bases.

Material: PBMCs. The V and J genes are TRBV28 and TRBJ2-7; 14 bases agree with TRBD2. This TCR was sampled from a middle-aged woman in good health. Some clones in this sample may be carry-over from other donors' samples. CDR3 DNA sequence: TGTGCCAGCAGTTTATATGGGACTAGCGGGAGTTACGAGCAGTACTTC. The encoded protein is CASSLYGTSGSYEQYF.